The rows below give T cell receptor beta chains drawn from one sample of a study of blood T cell repertoires in COVID-19. Assay used: immunoSEQ multiplex PCR; TCRdb lists only in-frame clones, some missing. The profile covers 250,000 to 300,000 clones, with around 90% appearing a single time and 0.9% to 1% taken by the ten largest. The sequencing sample was made of peripheral blood. The receptor source for this set is a woman between 40 and 55 years old who had recovered from COVID-19. CDR3s include the opening cysteine and the closing phenylalanine or tryptophan. The D gene is left open where the match is weak. The listing skips clone size in some rows; elsewhere it reads once, few, many or a size class.

d_call	clone_size	v_call	j_call	cdr3_aa	cdr3_nt
TRBD1	.	TRBV14	TRBJ1-1	CASSPGTANTEAFF	TGTGCCAGCAGCCCAGGGACAGCGAACACTGAAGCTTTCTTT
.	.	TRBV24-1	TRBJ2-2	CATSGADRTTGELFF	TGTGCCACCAGTGGAGCGGACAGAACTACCGGGGAGCTGTTTTTT
TRBD2	.	TRBV7-2	TRBJ2-2	CASSLGLAGASTGELFF	TGTGCCAGCAGCTTAGGGCTAGCGGGAGCCTCCACCGGGGAGCTGTTTTTT
.	once	TRBV5-8	TRBJ1-1	CASSPGGLEAFF	TGTGCCAGCAGCCCCGGGGGACTTGAAGCTTTCTTT
TRBD2	few	TRBV4-2	TRBJ2-3	CASSQDGTSWADTQYF	TGTGCCAGCAGCCAAGATGGGACTAGTTGGGCAGATACGCAGTATTTT
TRBD1	.	TRBV2	TRBJ1-6	CASTPQGGGNSPLHF	TGTGCCAGCACCCCACAGGGGGGGGGTAATTCACCCCTCCACTTT
TRBD1	.	TRBV27	TRBJ1-4	CASSPDRGSNEKLFF	TGTGCCAGCAGTCCGGACAGGGGATCTAATGAAAAACTGTTTTTT
.	.	TRBV2	TRBJ2-4	CASSEQMPAKNIQYF	TGTGCCAGCAGTGAGCAGATGCCAGCCAAAAACATTCAGTACTTC
TRBD2	.	TRBV3-1/TRBV3-2	TRBJ2-3	CASSQDREGIVGDTQYF	TGTGCCAGCAGCCAAGATCGGGAGGGGATAGTTGGCGATACGCAGTATTTT
TRBD2	.	TRBV24-1	TRBJ2-5	CATSSGTGGETQYF	TGTGCCACCAGCTCCGGGACGGGAGGGGAGACCCAGTACTTC